A selection of T cell receptor beta chains follows, all from one sample in a study of cytomegalovirus exposure and HLA in healthy donors. Profiling relied on immunoSEQ multiplex PCR, and the TCRdb table lists in-frame clones only, not all of them. The sample holds some 190,000 clones; 70% to 85% are singletons and the top ten take roughly 1.5%. What was sequenced was PBMCs. These receptors came from a young man in good health and CMV-seronegative. The conserved cysteine and the conserved F or W are not part of the CDR3 here. Fields, in order: clone size, V gene, J gene, CDR3 protein. Clone sizes are given selectively: once, few, many, or a class where the clone is expanded.

>.|TRBV2|TRBJ1-1
ASSDLLGRGLCTEAF
>.|TRBV15|TRBJ2-3
ATGFSTDTQY
>.|TRBV29-1|TRBJ2-3
SVVSGGGSSTDTQY
>.|TRBV18|TRBJ1-1
ASSDTGMAEAF
>.|TRBV4-3|TRBJ2-7
ASSQVSGQGVSTYEQY
>.|TRBV27|TRBJ1-1
ASRLLSTVNTEAF
>.|TRBV5-4|TRBJ1-1
ASSRGGDRTFEAF
>.|TRBV4-3|TRBJ2-3
ASSPFSGSVPDTQY
>.|TRBV2|TRBJ1-4
ASSRQGLRNEKLF
>.|TRBV29-1|TRBJ1-5
SVGQGSQPQH
>.|TRBV4-3|TRBJ1-5
ASSQDLEQRPQH
>.|TRBV7-9|TRBJ1-4
ASSSDSHNEKLF
>.|TRBV7-8|TRBJ2-7
ASSLWRASHEQY
>.|TRBV7-2|TRBJ2-2
ASSTRQGGTGELF
>few|TRBV6-5|TRBJ2-1
ASSYRERINEQF
>.|TRBV9|TRBJ2-7
ASSVTGGASYEQY
>.|TRBV7-8|TRBJ1-1
ASSLEYRLGGTEAF
>.|TRBV5-4|TRBJ2-7
ASSPNPAGVYEQY
>.|TRBV14|TRBJ2-7
ASSQDLVAYEQY
>.|TRBV6-1|TRBJ1-2
ASSEALFPQAGAYGYT
>.|TRBV19|TRBJ1-1
ASSILGRRNTEAF
>.|TRBV4-3|TRBJ2-3
ASSQETQGGTDTQY
>few|TRBV6-5|TRBJ2-3
ASSLAGPTDTQY
>.|TRBV6-4|TRBJ2-3
ASSDLAGDTDTQY
>.|TRBV5-5|TRBJ2-7
ASSSGVSSGIYEQY
>.|TRBV6-5|TRBJ1-2
ATLGQGGGYT
>.|TRBV13|TRBJ2-3
ASSLGEGGLNTQY
>.|TRBV6-6|TRBJ1-1
ASSYARTSNTEAF
>.|TRBV6-5|TRBJ2-4
ASSTGVAKNIQY
>.|TRBV7-2|TRBJ2-3
ASSLGLAGARSTDTQY
>.|TRBV15|TRBJ2-5
ATSRGGAGARETQY
>.|TRBV19|TRBJ1-1
ASRLQGEVVNTEAF
>.|TRBV4-3|TRBJ1-2
ASSQDLLNRGGYT
>.|TRBV7-9|TRBJ1-1
ASSLVGLGEAF
>.|TRBV18|TRBJ2-3
ASSPLSDTQY
>.|TRBV2|TRBJ1-5
ASRLTVSNQPQH
>.|TRBV9|TRBJ1-4
ASSVGYSEATNEKLF
>.|TRBV6-1|TRBJ2-3
ASSDPTSGVKDTQY
>few|TRBV7-9|TRBJ1-1
ASSLAGRLEAF
>once|TRBV6-5|TRBJ2-7
ASTPDRKHYEQY
>few|TRBV7-3|TRBJ2-3
ASSLTGAISSHTQY
>once|TRBV18|TRBJ2-5
ASSPTGLALIETQY
>.|TRBV7-8|TRBJ2-7
ASSLRDIDYEQY
>.|TRBV4-3|TRBJ2-7
ASSQEEDFIYEQY
>few|TRBV19|TRBJ1-2
ASSTLSTGSRGGYT
>.|TRBV14|TRBJ2-5
ASSRGVTETQY
>.|TRBV19|TRBJ1-2
ASIGGLRQGYGYT
>.|TRBV28|TRBJ2-7
ASSPRDRPYEQY
>.|TRBV18|TRBJ2-7
ASSLDRKGLYEQY
>.|TRBV7-2|TRBJ2-2
ASSFTSGRSGELF
>.|TRBV7-9|TRBJ1-1
ASSFPPTVNTEAF
>.|TRBV7-3|TRBJ2-5
ASSFRGRRQETQY
>.|TRBV5-1|TRBJ2-5
ASRTAPTEETQY
>.|TRBV7-2|TRBJ1-2
ASSPGGEKGNYGYT